The rows below give T cell receptor beta chains drawn from one sample of a study of CD8+ T cells in alopecia areata. Profiling relied on immunoSEQ multiplex PCR, and the TCRdb table lists in-frame clones only, not all of them. The table includes almost 250,000 clones, roughly two thirds detected once. The material sequenced was CD4+ T cells sorted from blood, taken at week 0. The receptor set was obtained from a human donor with alopecia areata. Both conserved end residues are part of each CDR3. The D gene is left open where the match is weak. Part of the rows lack a size; the others show once, few, many or a class for expanded clones.

clone_size,j_call,v_call,d_call,cdr3_nt,cdr3_aa
NA,TRBJ1-6,TRBV30,TRBD1,TGTGCCGTAACCGACAGGGGGAACTCACCCCTCCACTTT,CAVTDRGNSPLHF
few,TRBJ2-6,TRBV25-1,NA,TGTGCCAGCAGTGAATATGGGCGTGGGGCCAACGTCCTGACTTTC,CASSEYGRGANVLTF
NA,TRBJ2-1,TRBV9,TRBD2,TGTGCCAGCAGCCCCCGGGTACTAGCGGGGAATGAGCAGTTCTTC,CASSPRVLAGNEQFF
NA,TRBJ1-3,TRBV29-1,NA,TGCAGCGTTGAAGAGGGACGGAACACCATATATTTT,CSVEEGRNTIYF
NA,TRBJ1-3,TRBV29-1,NA,TGCAGCGTTGAGCCCTCCCGAGGAGGAAACACCATATATTTT,CSVEPSRGGNTIYF
NA,TRBJ1-1,TRBV30,NA,NA,CAWSVWRGNTEAFF
NA,TRBJ1-6,TRBV5-6,TRBD1,TGTGCCAGCAGCTCAACCCGGGACAGCAAACCTAATTCACCCCTCCACTTT,CASSSTRDSKPNSPLHF
NA,TRBJ2-1,TRBV2,NA,TGTGCCAGCAGGCGGGTGTCCTACAATGAGCAGTTCTTC,CASRRVSYNEQFF
few,TRBJ2-3,TRBV25-1,TRBD1,TGTGCCAGCATGACAGGGCAGTTTGGAGATACGCAGTATTTT,CASMTGQFGDTQYF
NA,TRBJ1-2,TRBV4-3,NA,TGCGCCAGCAGCCAAGAGGGAAGGGCTGGCTACACCTTC,CASSQEGRAGYTF
NA,TRBJ2-3,TRBV29-1,NA,TGCAGCGCCCTTAGTGGAAGCACAGATACGCAGTATTTT,CSALSGSTDTQYF
NA,TRBJ2-1,TRBV2,TRBD2,TGTGCCCCCAAACCGGGACTAAACAATGAGCAGTTCTTC,CAPKPGLNNEQFF
NA,TRBJ2-5,TRBV15,NA,TGTGCCACCAGCACCCCCAGGGAGACCCAGTACTTC,CATSTPRETQYF
NA,TRBJ2-7,TRBV13,NA,TGTGCCAGCAGCCCCCGGGCCACTATAACCTACGAGCAGTACTTC,CASSPRATITYEQYF
few,TRBJ1-1,TRBV18,NA,TGTGCCAGCTCACCACCTGCACGGCAGAACACTGAAGCTTTCTTT,CASSPPARQNTEAFF
once,TRBJ2-1,TRBV9,NA,TGTGCCAGCAGCGTATCATCGGGCTACAATGAGCAGTTCTTC,CASSVSSGYNEQFF
once,TRBJ2-2,TRBV5-6,TRBD1,TGTGCCAGCAGCCTCCGGACAGGGGGCTCTACCGGGGAGCTGTTTTTT,CASSLRTGGSTGELFF
NA,TRBJ2-3,TRBV7-3,TRBD1,TGTGCCAGCAGCCCCCAATCAGGGGGATTGAGAGATACGCAGTATTTT,CASSPQSGGLRDTQYF
NA,TRBJ2-3,TRBV5-6,NA,TGTGCCAGCAGCCCAGCCGGGTCTCAGGCAGATACGCAGTATTTT,CASSPAGSQADTQYF
NA,TRBJ2-3,TRBV7-2,TRBD2,TGTGCCAGCAGCTTCGGAGCGGGGCTCACAGATACGCAGTATTTT,CASSFGAGLTDTQYF
NA,TRBJ1-2,TRBV4-3,NA,TGCGCCAGCAGCCAAGACCCGGCGAGCGGCTACACCTTC,CASSQDPASGYTF
few,TRBJ1-6,TRBV30,NA,TGTGCCTGGACCAGGGCAAGAAATTCACCCCTCCACTTT,CAWTRARNSPLHF
few,TRBJ2-5,TRBV19,NA,TGTGCCAGTAGGTTACAGGGCTCACCTCAAGAGACCCAGTACTTC,CASRLQGSPQETQYF
few,TRBJ1-5,TRBV4-2,TRBD1,TGTGCCAGCAGCCAGGCAGGGGGGGATCAGCCCCAGCATTTT,CASSQAGGDQPQHF
NA,TRBJ2-5,TRBV7-7,NA,TGTGCTAGCAGCCCCCTTGCTGAGACCCAGTACTTC,CASSPLAETQYF
few,TRBJ2-5,TRBV9,NA,TGTGCCAGCAGCGCCTCACAGGGCGCGGAGACCCAGTACTTC,CASSASQGAETQYF
few,TRBJ1-3,TRBV9,NA,TGTGCCAGCAGCGTAGACTGGAGCTCTGGAAACACCATATATTTT,CASSVDWSSGNTIYF
NA,TRBJ2-7,TRBV27,NA,TGTGCCAGCAGTTCCGGAGGGTACGAGCAGTACTTC,CASSSGGYEQYF
NA,TRBJ2-7,TRBV4-3,NA,TGCGCCAGCAGCCAAGAATCTCGAGGGGCCTACGAGCAGTACTTC,CASSQESRGAYEQYF
NA,TRBJ2-5,TRBV18,NA,TGTGCCAGCTCGGACCAAGAGACCCAGTACTTC,CASSDQETQYF
NA,TRBJ2-3,TRBV30,TRBD1,TGTGCCTGGAGTACAGGGGGTACCACAGATACGCAGTATTTT,CAWSTGGTTDTQYF
NA,TRBJ2-1,TRBV5-4,TRBD1,TGTGCCAGCAGCTCGGGGACAGGGACGTACAATGAGCAGTTCTTC,CASSSGTGTYNEQFF
NA,TRBJ1-6,TRBV5-1,TRBD1,TGCGCCAGCAGACAAGGGACAGGGGCTAATTCACCCCTCCACTTT,CASRQGTGANSPLHF
NA,TRBJ1-2,TRBV30,NA,TGTGCCTGGAGTGTACTCGGAATTGGAGACTACACCTTC,CAWSVLGIGDYTF
NA,TRBJ2-2,TRBV4-1,NA,TGCGCCAGCAGCCCCGAGGTCCTGCCTTCCGGGGAGCTGTTTTTT,CASSPEVLPSGELFF
NA,TRBJ1-2,TRBV27,TRBD1,TGTGCCAGCAGACGACAGGGAGGGGACTATGGCTACACCTTC,CASRRQGGDYGYTF
NA,TRBJ2-2,TRBV30,NA,TGTGCCTGGAGTGGAGGCACCGGGGAGCTGTTTTTT,CAWSGGTGELFF
NA,TRBJ1-2,TRBV29-1,TRBD1,TGCAGCGTTCAGGGGGGACATGGCTACACCTTC,CSVQGGHGYTF
few,TRBJ1-2,TRBV29-1,NA,TGCAGCGTTGAGGCGTTTTTCTCGGGGGATGGTGGCTACACCTTC,CSVEAFFSGDGGYTF
NA,TRBJ2-7,TRBV6-5,NA,TGTGCCAGCAGGGTAGGGACGAGCTACGAGCAGTACTTC,CASRVGTSYEQYF
NA,TRBJ1-2,TRBV25-1,NA,TGTGCCAGCAGTGACCCCCGTACTAACTATGGCTACACCTTC,CASSDPRTNYGYTF
once,TRBJ2-2,TRBV29-1,NA,TGCAGCGCCTCTCGGAGTGGCTCGACCGGGGAGCTGTTTTTT,CSASRSGSTGELFF
once,TRBJ1-1,TRBV2,NA,TGTGCCAGCAGTGAAGGTCTGGCTTACACTGAAGCTTTCTTT,CASSEGLAYTEAFF
NA,TRBJ2-7,TRBV29-1,NA,TGCAGCGTCGGCCCGGGATCCTACGAGCAGTACTTC,CSVGPGSYEQYF
NA,TRBJ1-1,TRBV29-1,TRBD1,TGCAGCGCAGGGGGCCGGACAGGGGGCACTGAAGCTTTCTTT,CSAGGRTGGTEAFF
few,TRBJ1-2,TRBV10-3,NA,TGTGCCATCAGTGAGTCGGGGTCAGGACTCTATGGCTACACCTTC,CAISESGSGLYGYTF
NA,TRBJ2-3,TRBV4-1,TRBD1,TGCGCCAGCAGCCAAGGAATAGGGGGCGCAGATACGCAGTATTTT,CASSQGIGGADTQYF
few,TRBJ1-2,TRBV5-6,NA,TGTGCCAGCAGCGACAGGATCTATGGCTACACCTTC,CASSDRIYGYTF
NA,TRBJ1-6,TRBV6-5,NA,TGTGCCAGCAGTAGGACGGGGTCATCTAATTCACCCCTCCACTTT,CASSRTGSSNSPLHF
NA,TRBJ2-1,TRBV5-1,TRBD2,TGCGCCAGCAGTTCGACTAGCGTCTACAATGAGCAGTTCTTC,CASSSTSVYNEQFF
once,TRBJ2-3,TRBV2,NA,TGTGCCAGCCGTCAGGGCCCGCCGGGGAATACGCAGTATTTT,CASRQGPPGNTQYF
few,TRBJ1-2,TRBV9,NA,TGTGCCAGCAGCGTAGAGGTGGATCGGGGCCGCGGCTACACCTTC,CASSVEVDRGRGYTF
NA,TRBJ2-1,TRBV5-1,NA,TGCGCCAGCAGCTTCTCTGGACAAAGCTCCTACAATGAGCAGTTCTTC,CASSFSGQSSYNEQFF
NA,TRBJ1-6,TRBV5-4,TRBD1,TGTGCCAGCAGCTTGGTCCCGGCACAGGGGGCCCTCCACTTT,CASSLVPAQGALHF